This T cell receptor (beta chain) was identified during a study of cytomegalovirus exposure and HLA in healthy donors. Whole-study results and caveats: Most TCR sequences proved rare, with some public TCRs found in many donors. In a later analysis, TCR association rates varied by HLA locus: DRB1 most, HLA-C fewest. There were under 200 TCR beta chains listed as cytomegalovirus-associated.

Researchers ran the PCR with 60 Vbeta and 13 Jbeta primers. The data were produced by immunoSEQ multiplex PCR, yet TCRdb's version contains in-frame clones alone and is incomplete. The top ten clones hold 2.5% to 3.5% of a sample with approximately 130,000 clones, almost 85% of them seen once. As for this clone: The antigen remains unidentified.

This receptor was obtained from a boy younger than 10 in good health and CMV-seronegative. The sample taken for sequencing was PBMCs.

CDR3 in amino acids: CATSSPLAGHTGELFF. The CDR3 DNA sequence: TGTGCCACCAGCAGCCCACTAGCGGGGCACACCGGGGAGCTGTTTTTT. V gene TRBV15 combines with J gene TRBJ2-2; 10 nucleotides line up with TRBD2. The germline V gene has CDR1 LNHNV and CDR2 YYDKDF (reference sequence). This CDR3 comprises 16 residues. V shed 3 bases, J shed 3 bases, and the junction held 4 bases outside the gene matches.